These 27 T cell receptor beta chains share one sample of origin, sequenced in a study of blood T cell repertoires in COVID-19. Profiled with immunoSEQ multiplex PCR; TCRdb holds only in-frame clones, not every one. The sample lists about 40,000 clones, 70% to 90% occurring once. Sequencing was done on a sample of peripheral blood. The receptors originated from a human donor in a cohort sampled during active COVID-19.

The chain has TRBV4-1 and TRBJ1-5, with D perhaps TRBD1 (5 bases). V gave up 0 bases and J gave up 11 bases, with 14 bases separating them. The CDR3 runs 14 residues. The V gene's germline CDR1 is MGHRA and CDR2 YSYEKL. CDR3 residues: CASSQELAGKTQHF. The CDR3 nucleotides read TGCGCCAGCAGCCAAGAGCTCGCAGGGAAGACCCAGCATTTT.

The chain uses TRBV5-1 and TRBJ2-1; D is perhaps TRBD2 (6 bases). CDR3 size: 14 residues. CDR1 is SGHRS and CDR2 is YFSETQ in the germline V gene. Between the trimmed V and J ends, which lost 0 bases and 10 bases, there was a span of 14 bases. CDR3 sequence reads: CASSLGLGREEQFF. For the CDR3, the DNA is TGCGCCAGCAGCTTGGGCCTAGGGCGGGAAGAGCAGTTCTTC.

This chain joins TRBV18 and TRBJ1-5; D gene unclear. CDR3 length: 14 residues. Germline V lookup: CDR1 KGHSH, CDR2 LQKENI. V lost 3 bases to trimming and J lost 5 bases, with 11 bases between them. The CDR3 sequence: CASSPGRGYQPQHF. The CDR3 DNA reads TGTGCCAGCTCACCTGGGCGGGGTTATCAGCCCCAGCATTTT.

The rearrangement joins TRBV2 to TRBJ2-1; 13 bases align to TRBD2. The trim removed 6 bases at V and 7 bases at J, leaving 3 bases unmatched. Germline V gene sequence: CDR1 SNHLY, CDR2 FYNNEI. The CDR3 sequence is 14 residues long. The DNA of the CDR3 is TGTGCCAGCAGGGAGGGACTAGCGGGAAATGAGCAGTTCTTC. It is translated as CASREGLAGNEQFF.

This clone was observed a single time. This chain joins TRBV9 and TRBJ2-3; 9 bases are shared with TRBD2. The CDR3 is 16 residues long. J was trimmed by 2 bases and V by 0 bases; bases with no gene match: 4. CDR1 SGDLS and CDR2 YYNGEE come from the germline V gene. For the CDR3, the DNA is TGTGCCAGCAGCGTAGATCTAGCGGGGACCACAGATACGCAGTATTTT. Its translation: CASSVDLAGTTDTQYF.

The V call is TRBV14, the J call TRBJ2-1, with D maybe TRBD2 (5 bases). CDR1 and CDR2 from the germline V gene are SGHDN and FVKESK. CDR3 length: 14 amino acids. The germline V and J ends were trimmed by 4 bases and 5 bases, with 12 bases remaining between them. CDR3 in DNA: TGTGCCAGCAGCCCGGGATGGAGGAACAATGAGCAGTTCTTC. Amino acid sequence: CASSPGWRNNEQFF.

The chain employs TRBV5-6 and TRBJ1-4, with 8 bases fitting TRBD1. Losses at the gene ends were 4 bases for V and 8 bases for J; bases not matched to a gene: 10. CDR3 length: 15 residues. Looked up from germline, CDR1 is SGHDT and CDR2 is YYEEEE. CDR3 amino acids: CASSKSGTGSEKLFF. CDR3 nucleotide sequence: TGTGCCAGCAGCAAATCCGGGACAGGCTCGGAAAAACTGTTTTTT.

The chain is built from TRBV7-8 and TRBJ1-5, with D perhaps TRBD1 (5 bases). V shed 1 base and J shed 4 bases, with 11 bases lying between them. There are 15 residues in the CDR3. CDR1 is SGHVS, CDR2 FQNEAQ, per germline. The CDR3 loop reads CASSLGRGGNQPQHF. DNA for the CDR3: TGTGCCAGCAGCTTAGGGAGGGGAGGGAATCAGCCCCAGCATTTT.

The rearrangement links TRBV11-2 to TRBJ1-1, with D unresolved. V lost 5 bases and J lost 5, with 12 bases in between. The CDR3 has 13 amino acids. CDR1 and CDR2 from the germline V gene are SGHAT and FQNNGV. The CDR3 DNA follows: TGTGCCAGCAGCCGAAGTAGGAGGACTGAAGCTTTCTTT. Translating gives CASSRSRRTEAFF.

V is TRBV5-1 and J is TRBJ1-1; TRBD1 might be the D (6 bases). Germline loops: CDR1 SGHRS, CDR2 YFSETQ. The CDR3 covers 13 residues. The V gene lost 7 bases and the J gene lost 0 bases, with 10 bases spanning the gap. The CDR3 reads CASGRGLNTEAFF. The CDR3 DNA reads as TGCGCCAGCGGCAGGGGCTTGAACACTGAAGCTTTCTTT. Full variable domain (remainder filled in from reference TRBV5-1 and TRBJ1-1): KAGVTQTPRYLIKTRGQQVTLSCSPISGHRSVSWYQQTPGQGLQFLFEYFSETQRNKGNFPGRFSGRQFSNSRSEMNVSTLELGDSALYLCASGRGLNTEAFFGQGTRLTVV.

The chain recombines TRBV2 with TRBJ1-5, with a possible D match to TRBD1 (5 bases). The CDR3 consists of 15 residues. V lost 8 bases and J lost 4, with 18 bases in between. Germline V gene lookup returns CDR1 SNHLY and CDR2 FYNNEI. Here the CDR3 reads CASGDGGDWNQPQHF. For the CDR3, the DNA is TGTGCCAGCGGGGATGGGGGGGATTGGAATCAGCCCCAGCATTTT.

Here the CDR3 reads CASSPGTTQETQYF. The CDR3 coding sequence is TGTGCCAGCAGCCCAGGGACTACCCAAGAGACCCAGTACTTC. This rearrangement joins TRBV5-4 to TRBJ2-5; TRBD2 matches at 7 bases. The CDR3 sequence is 14 residues long. CDR1 and CDR2 from the germline V gene are SGHNT and YYREEE (reference sequence). Losses at the gene ends were 4 bases for V and 1 base for J; bases not matched to a gene: 4.

The gene calls are TRBV7-9 and TRBJ2-1, with D possibly being TRBD2 (5 bases). V shed 1 base and J shed 5 bases, with 15 bases lying between them. This CDR3 has 16 residues. Looked up from germline, CDR1 is SEHNR and CDR2 is FQNEAQ (reference sequence). CDR3 region: CASSLVRLAPHNEQFF. The CDR3 DNA sequence: TGTGCCAGCAGCTTAGTTCGGCTAGCCCCACACAATGAGCAGTTCTTC.

This chain links TRBV7-9 with TRBJ1-2; D may be TRBD1 (6 bases). The CDR3 consists of 15 residues. V lost 5 bases and J lost 4, with 17 bases in between. Germline V gives CDR1 SEHNR, CDR2 FQNEAQ (reference sequence). CDR3: CASSTARGDFYGYTF. The CDR3 DNA follows: TGTGCCAGCAGCACGGCCAGGGGAGACTTCTATGGCTACACCTTC. Complete variable domain (other parts from reference TRBV7-9 and TRBJ1-2): DTGVSQNPRHKITKRGQNVTFRCDPISEHNRLYWYRQTLGQGPEFLTYFQNEAQLEKSRLLSDRFSAERPKGSFSTLEIQRTEQGDSAMYLCASSTARGDFYGYTFGSGTRLTVV.

CDR3 DNA: TGTGCCAGCAGCCCACATAGGGACGGGGGTCCTGAGCAGTACTTC. Its protein product is CASSPHRDGGPEQYF. This chain links TRBV3-1 (or the pseudogene TRBV3-2) with TRBJ2-7; D might be TRBD2 (6 bases). V gave up 4 bases and J gave up 7 bases, with 20 bases separating them. Germline values: CDR1 LGHDT, CDR2 YNNKEL (reference sequence). The CDR3 totals 15 residues.

The chain couples TRBV18 to TRBJ2-3; 14 bases map to TRBD2. Germline CDR1 and CDR2: KGHSH and LQKENI. Trimming took 4 bases from V and 6 from J; bases not matched to a gene: 3. The CDR3 runs to 15 residues. The CDR3 bases are TGTGCCAGCTCACTACGGACTAGCGGGGGGGATACGCAGTATTTT. The encoded protein is CASSLRTSGGDTQYF.

This sequence joins TRBV18 and TRBJ2-1, with 9 nucleotides matching TRBD2. Germline CDR1 KGHSH, CDR2 LQKENI. V was pared by 0 bases and J by 8 bases, with 5 bases of the junction left unmatched. The CDR3 contains 15 residues. In nucleotides, the CDR3 is TGTGCCAGCTCACCACCGGGCGGGGGGGCCGATGAGCAGTTCTTC. It is translated as CASSPPGGGADEQFF.

The genes are TRBV12-5 and TRBJ2-6, with TRBD1 matching 7 bases. Germline CDR1 and CDR2: LGHNT and FRNRAP. There are 20 residues in the CDR3. The J segment lost 1 base and the V segment lost 0 bases, leaving 12 bases of the junction unmatched. CDR3 residues: CASGLVGGDRARSGANVLTF. The CDR3 region has the DNA TGTGCTAGTGGTTTGGTAGGTGGAGACAGGGCCCGTTCTGGGGCCAACGTCCTGACTTTC.

Comments on this clone: Sequence at one end of the junction differs from germline and may be a read error. The rearrangement uses TRBV6-6 and TRBJ1-5; D is perhaps TRBD1 (6 bases). This CDR3 comprises 12 residues. From germline, CDR1 is MNHNY and CDR2 SVGAGI (reference sequence). CDR3 amino acids: CASRRPGGPPFF. The DNA of the CDR3 is TGTGCCAGCAGAAGACCGGGGGGGCCCCCTTTTTTT.

In nucleotides, the CDR3 is TGTGCCAGCAGCGCAGACCCCGGGACTCAAGAGACCCAGTACTTC. Protein: CASSADPGTQETQYF. V usage is TRBV9 and J usage is TRBJ2-5; D is perhaps TRBD2 (6 bases). V was trimmed by 3 bases and J by 2 bases, leaving 14 bases between them. The CDR3 runs to 15 residues. Germline V CDR1 and CDR2: SGDLS, YYNGEE.

This chain links TRBV6-5 with TRBJ2-1; no reliable D call. CDR3 length: 14 amino acids. V shed 2 bases and J shed 9 bases, with 14 bases lying between them. CDR1 and CDR2 (germline): MNHEY, SVGAGI. DNA for the CDR3: TGTGCCAGCAGTTACGGCGTGGGCAGCAGTGAGCAGTTCTTC. This codes for CASSYGVGSSEQFF.

V gene TRBV5-1 combines with J gene TRBJ2-2; TRBD1 is a possible D gene (5 bases). Germline V CDR1 and CDR2: SGHRS, YFSETQ. The V end lost 2 bases, the J end lost 0 bases, and 8 bases lay between the germline ends. The CDR3 is 15 amino acids. The CDR3 reads CASSLDRTNTGELFF. In DNA, the CDR3 is TGCGCCAGCAGCTTAGACAGAACGAACACCGGGGAGCTGTTTTTT. The full variable domain, in which reference TRBV5-1 and TRBJ2-2 provide the parts outside the CDR3, is KAGVTQTPRYLIKTRGQQVTLSCSPISGHRSVSWYQQTPGQGLQFLFEYFSETQRNKGNFPGRFSGRQFSNSRSEMNVSTLELGDSALYLCASSLDRTNTGELFFGEGSRLTVL.

The gene calls are TRBV5-1 and TRBJ1-1; maybe TRBD1 (5 bases). Trimming left V 2 bases short and J 4 bases short, with 12 bases between. The CDR3 has 14 residues. CDR1 is SGHRS and CDR2 is YFSETQ in the germline V gene. The CDR3 loop is CASSLTPQGTEAFF. The CDR3 coding sequence is TGCGCCAGCAGCTTAACTCCCCAGGGCACTGAAGCTTTCTTT.

This clone came up a few times. The chain couples TRBV9 to TRBJ1-1; the match to TRBD1 covers 10 bases. Trimming took 2 bases from V and 3 from J; bases not matched to a gene: 7. This CDR3 comprises 16 residues. Germline CDR1 SGDLS, CDR2 YYNGEE. This CDR3 is CASSVSWTGGDTEAFF. CDR3 nucleotide sequence: TGTGCCAGCAGCGTCTCCTGGACAGGGGGAGACACTGAAGCTTTCTTT.

The chain carries TRBV10-3 and TRBJ1-2; D is unresolved. CDR1 is ENHRY, CDR2 SYGVKD, per germline. The CDR3 is made up of 12 amino acids. Trimming stripped 3 bases from V and 2 bases from J, with 4 bases between. Written as DNA, the CDR3 is TGTGCCATCAGTGACTCGAACTATGGCTACACCTTC. Translated, it gives CAISDSNYGYTF.

This rearrangement joins TRBV6-5 to TRBJ1-5; 8 bases align to TRBD1. Trimming took 6 bases from V and 4 from J; bases not matched to a gene: 2. Germline V gene sequence: CDR1 MNHEY, CDR2 SVGAGI. CDR3 length: 13 residues. The CDR3 protein is CASRQGENQPQHF. For the CDR3, the DNA is TGTGCCAGCAGACAGGGGGAAAATCAGCCCCAGCATTTT.

CDR3 bases: TGTGCCAGCAGCTTAGGGGTAGCGGGGGCCCAGTACTTC. This codes for CASSLGVAGAQYF. The chain uses TRBV7-3 and TRBJ2-5, with 9 bases identical to TRBD2. Germline trimming cut 2 bases from V and 9 bases from J; bases unmatched to any gene: 4. The CDR3 runs 13 residues. In germline, CDR1 is SGHTA, CDR2 FQGTGA.